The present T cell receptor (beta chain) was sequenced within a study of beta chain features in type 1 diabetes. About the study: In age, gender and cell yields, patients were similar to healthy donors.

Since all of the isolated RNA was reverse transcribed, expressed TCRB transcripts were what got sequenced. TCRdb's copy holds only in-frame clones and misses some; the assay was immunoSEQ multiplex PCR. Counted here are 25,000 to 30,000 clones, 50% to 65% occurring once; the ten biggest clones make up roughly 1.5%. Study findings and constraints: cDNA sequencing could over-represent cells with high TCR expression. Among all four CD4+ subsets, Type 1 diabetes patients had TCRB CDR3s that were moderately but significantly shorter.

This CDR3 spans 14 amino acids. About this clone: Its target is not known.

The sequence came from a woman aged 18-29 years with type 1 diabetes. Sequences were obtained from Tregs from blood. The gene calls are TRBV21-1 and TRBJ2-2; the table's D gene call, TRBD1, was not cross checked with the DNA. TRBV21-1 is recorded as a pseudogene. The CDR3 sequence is CASSGHDITGELFF. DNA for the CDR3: TGTGCCAGCAGCGGCCACGACATAACCGGGGAGCTGTTTTTT.